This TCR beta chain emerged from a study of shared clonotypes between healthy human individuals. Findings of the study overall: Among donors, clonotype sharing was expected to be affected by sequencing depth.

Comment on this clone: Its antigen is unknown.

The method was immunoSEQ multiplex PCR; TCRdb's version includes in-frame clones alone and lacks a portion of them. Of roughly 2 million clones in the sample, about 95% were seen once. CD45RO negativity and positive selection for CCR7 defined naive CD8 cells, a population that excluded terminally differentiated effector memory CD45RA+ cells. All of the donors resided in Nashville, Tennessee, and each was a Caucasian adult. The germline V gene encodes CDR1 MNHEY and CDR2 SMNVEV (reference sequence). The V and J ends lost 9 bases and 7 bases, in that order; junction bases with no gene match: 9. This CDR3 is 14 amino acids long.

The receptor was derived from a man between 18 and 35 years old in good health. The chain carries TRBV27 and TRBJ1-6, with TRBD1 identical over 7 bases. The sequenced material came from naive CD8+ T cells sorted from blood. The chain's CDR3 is CASGSAGGNSPLHF. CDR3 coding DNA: TGTGCCAGTGGGTCGGCAGGGGGGAATTCACCCCTCCACTTT.